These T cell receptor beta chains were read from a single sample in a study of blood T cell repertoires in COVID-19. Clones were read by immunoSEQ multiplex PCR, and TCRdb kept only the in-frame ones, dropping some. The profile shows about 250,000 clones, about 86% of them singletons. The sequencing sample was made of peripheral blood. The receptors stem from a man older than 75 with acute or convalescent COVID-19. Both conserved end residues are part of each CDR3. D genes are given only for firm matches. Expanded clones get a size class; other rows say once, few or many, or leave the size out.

CDR3: CASSLTRLAGELFF
DNA: TGTGCCAGCAGTTTGACTAGACTGGCCGGGGAGCTGTTTTTT
size: .
D: .
J: TRBJ2-2
V: TRBV6-5

CDR3: CASKLAGASETQYF
DNA: TGTGCCAGCAAACTAGCGGGAGCGAGTGAGACCCAGTACTTC
size: .
D: TRBD2
J: TRBJ2-5
V: TRBV2

CDR3: CASSPRTGGGEKLFF
DNA: TGTGCCAGCAGCCCACGGACAGGGGGCGGTGAAAAACTGTTTTTT
size: .
D: TRBD1
J: TRBJ1-4
V: TRBV5-4

CDR3: CASSLAGGSKNIQYF
DNA: TGTGCCAGCAGCTTGGCCGGAGGTAGCAAAAACATTCAGTACTTC
size: .
D: .
J: TRBJ2-4
V: TRBV5-4

CDR3: CASSLGDRDLTEAFF
DNA: TGTGCCAGCAGCTTAGGGGACAGGGATTTAACTGAAGCTTTCTTT
size: .
D: TRBD1
J: TRBJ1-1
V: TRBV7-9

CDR3: CASRRTSGYEQYF
DNA: TGTGCCAGCAGGCGGACTAGCGGTTACGAGCAGTACTTC
size: .
D: TRBD2
J: TRBJ2-7
V: TRBV27

CDR3: CASSQDNQGLTSYGYTF
DNA: TGTGCCAGCAGCCAAGATAACCAGGGGCTAACCTCCTATGGCTACACCTTC
size: few
D: .
J: TRBJ1-2
V: TRBV3-1/TRBV3-2

CDR3: CASSLVPGGPPLETQYF
DNA: TGTGCCAGCAGCTTAGTTCCGGGCGGGCCCCCCTTAGAGACCCAGTACTTC
size: .
D: .
J: TRBJ2-5
V: TRBV7-2

CDR3: CASSTNPRETHRYEQYF
DNA: TGTGCCAGTAGTACCAACCCCCGGGAGACACATCGCTACGAGCAGTACTTC
size: .
D: .
J: TRBJ2-7
V: TRBV19

CDR3: CASRVLQGAKLFF
DNA: TGTGCCAGCAGGGTCCTACAGGGAGCTAAACTGTTTTTT
size: .
D: .
J: TRBJ1-4
V: TRBV2

CDR3: CASSDRGIKTEAFF
DNA: TGTGCCAGTAGTGACAGGGGAATAAAGACTGAAGCTTTCTTT
size: .
D: TRBD1
J: TRBJ1-1
V: TRBV19

CDR3: CASSQGRRVNEQFF
DNA: TGTGCCAGCAGCCAAGGTAGGAGGGTTAATGAGCAGTTCTTC
size: .
D: .
J: TRBJ2-1
V: TRBV3-1/TRBV3-2

CDR3: CASSLAGAVRWSPLHF
DNA: TGTGCCAGCAGTTTGGCAGGGGCCGTCAGGTGGTCACCCCTCCACTTT
size: .
D: .
J: TRBJ1-6
V: TRBV28

CDR3: CASSIPGQISTDTQYF
DNA: TGTGCCAGTAGTATTCCGGGACAGATTTCAACAGATACGCAGTATTTT
size: .
D: TRBD1
J: TRBJ2-3
V: TRBV19

CDR3: CASSQRGYEQYF
DNA: TGTGCCAGCAGCCAAAGGGGATACGAGCAGTACTTC
size: .
D: .
J: TRBJ2-7
V: TRBV14